This passage covers 6 T cell receptor beta chains from one sample sequenced in a study of T cell responses to AZD1222 COVID-19 vaccine. The data were produced by immunoSEQ multiplex PCR, yet TCRdb's version contains in-frame clones alone and is incomplete. The sample carries some 200,000 clones, 90% to 95% recorded once. Sequenced here: peripheral blood, sampled 28 days after the second AZD1222 dose. The receptors here all came from an adult who received the AZD1222 COVID-19 vaccine.

This clone was picked up a small number of times. The V and J genes are TRBV2 and TRBJ2-7; D is perhaps TRBD1 (6 bases). The CDR3 extends over 14 amino acids. Germline V gene lookup returns CDR1 SNHLY and CDR2 FYNNEI. Trimming cost V 1 base and J 4 bases, with 11 bases left between them. CDR3 nucleotide sequence: TGTGCCAGCAGTGAAGGGTCAGGGGTGTACGAGCAGTACTTC. Its protein is CASSEGSGVYEQYF.

The sample holds a few counts of this clone. The genes are TRBV5-1 and TRBJ2-1; no definite D call. Germline V CDR1 and CDR2: SGHRS, YFSETQ. This CDR3 is built from 16 residues. Trimming shortened V by 4 bases and J by 2 bases, and 16 bases separated the two germline ends. For the CDR3, the DNA is TGCGCCAGCAGCCCCGAGGCACTCATGCCCTACAATGAGCAGTTCTTC. As protein: CASSPEALMPYNEQFF. Variable domain in full (rest from reference TRBV5-1 and TRBJ2-1): KAGVTQTPRYLIKTRGQQVTLSCSPISGHRSVSWYQQTPGQGLQFLFEYFSETQRNKGNFPGRFSGRQFSNSRSEMNVSTLELGDSALYLCASSPEALMPYNEQFFGPGTRLTVL.

The genes are TRBV4-2 and TRBJ2-2; D not certain. The CDR3 runs to 15 residues. V shed 0 bases and J shed 1 base, with 6 bases lying between them. Germline V CDR1 and CDR2: LGHNA, YNFKEQ. Written as DNA, the CDR3 is TGTGCCAGCAGCCAAGATGGACGGAACACCGGGGAGCTGTTTTTT. Translation: CASSQDGRNTGELFF.

The chain joins TRBV5-6 to TRBJ1-2; 11 bases fit TRBD1. With V trimmed by 2 bases and J by 4 bases, 7 bases remained unmatched. CDR3 length equals 16 residues. Per the germline V gene, CDR1 is SGHDT and CDR2 is YYEEEE. The CDR3 DNA is TGTGCCAGCAGCTTATACCGGGACAGGGGGGGCTATGGCTACACCTTC. Translating it yields CASSLYRDRGGYGYTF.

The V gene is TRBV5-1, the J gene TRBJ2-2; D possibly corresponds to TRBD2 (5 bases). Per germline, CDR1 SGHRS and CDR2 YFSETQ. Trimming left V 0 bases short and J 6 bases short, with 9 bases between. CDR3 size: 14 residues. In DNA form, the CDR3 reads TGCGCCAGCAGCTTGGGTGGGAGTGCCGGGGAGCTGTTTTTT. This encodes CASSLGGSAGELFF.

This chain links TRBV6-5 with TRBJ1-5; no clear D gene. V lost 6 bases, J lost 2 bases, and 11 bases lay in between. Germline CDR1 reads MNHEY; CDR2 reads SVGAGI. The CDR3 length is 14 residues. The CDR3 loop reads CASRSSVGNQPQHF. The CDR3 DNA is TGTGCCAGCAGGTCCTCGGTGGGCAATCAGCCCCAGCATTTT.